This T cell receptor (beta chain) was recorded in a study of response to subunit inactivated influenza vaccine. V lost 4 bases and J 1 base, leaving 14 bases between the germline ends. The CDR3 has 15 residues. This clonotype was recorded at least ten times. TCRdb passed the RT-PCR reads through MiXCR, listing each CDR3 protein once. The sample has 550,000 to 650,000 distinct CDR3 sequences, roughly 12% seen once. The receptor's source is a man aged 50-60 years who received an inactivated influenza vaccine. Sequenced here: PBMCs from blood, sampled on the day of vaccination. V gene TRBV12-3 or TRBV12-4 combines with J gene TRBJ2-7; the D is unclear. The CDR3 region is CASSSTWTNSYEQYF. As DNA, the CDR3 is TGTGCCAGCAGTTCAACTTGGACCAATTCCTACGAGCAGTACTTC.